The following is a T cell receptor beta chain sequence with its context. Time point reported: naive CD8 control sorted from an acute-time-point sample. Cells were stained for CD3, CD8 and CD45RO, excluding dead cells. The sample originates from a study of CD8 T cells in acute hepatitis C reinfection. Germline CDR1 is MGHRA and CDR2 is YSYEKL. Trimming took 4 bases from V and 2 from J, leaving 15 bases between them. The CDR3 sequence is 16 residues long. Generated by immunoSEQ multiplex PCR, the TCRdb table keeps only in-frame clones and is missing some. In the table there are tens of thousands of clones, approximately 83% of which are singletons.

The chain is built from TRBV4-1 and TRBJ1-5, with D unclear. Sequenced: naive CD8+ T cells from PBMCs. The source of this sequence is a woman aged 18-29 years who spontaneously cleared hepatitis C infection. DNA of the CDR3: TGCGCCAGCAGCCCGCTTTACTCGGGAGGCAATCAGCCCCAGCATTTT. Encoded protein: CASSPLYSGGNQPQHF.